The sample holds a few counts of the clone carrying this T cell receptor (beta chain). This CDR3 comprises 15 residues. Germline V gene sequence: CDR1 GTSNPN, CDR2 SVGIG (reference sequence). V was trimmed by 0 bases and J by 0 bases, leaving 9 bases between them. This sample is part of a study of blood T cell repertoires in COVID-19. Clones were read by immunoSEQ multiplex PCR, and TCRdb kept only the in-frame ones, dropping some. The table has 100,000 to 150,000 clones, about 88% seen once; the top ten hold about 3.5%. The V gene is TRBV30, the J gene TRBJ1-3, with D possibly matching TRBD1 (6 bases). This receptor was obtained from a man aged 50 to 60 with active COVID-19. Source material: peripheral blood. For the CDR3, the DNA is TGTGCCTGGAGTGTAGGGGGACACTCTGGAAACACCATATATTTT. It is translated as CAWSVGGHSGNTIYF. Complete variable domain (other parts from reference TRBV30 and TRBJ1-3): SQTIHQWPATLVQPVGSPLSLECTVEGTSNPNLYWYRQAAGRGLQLLFYSVGIGQISSEVPQNLSASRPQDRQFILSSKKLLLSDSGFYLCAWSVGGHSGNTIYFGEGSWLTVV.